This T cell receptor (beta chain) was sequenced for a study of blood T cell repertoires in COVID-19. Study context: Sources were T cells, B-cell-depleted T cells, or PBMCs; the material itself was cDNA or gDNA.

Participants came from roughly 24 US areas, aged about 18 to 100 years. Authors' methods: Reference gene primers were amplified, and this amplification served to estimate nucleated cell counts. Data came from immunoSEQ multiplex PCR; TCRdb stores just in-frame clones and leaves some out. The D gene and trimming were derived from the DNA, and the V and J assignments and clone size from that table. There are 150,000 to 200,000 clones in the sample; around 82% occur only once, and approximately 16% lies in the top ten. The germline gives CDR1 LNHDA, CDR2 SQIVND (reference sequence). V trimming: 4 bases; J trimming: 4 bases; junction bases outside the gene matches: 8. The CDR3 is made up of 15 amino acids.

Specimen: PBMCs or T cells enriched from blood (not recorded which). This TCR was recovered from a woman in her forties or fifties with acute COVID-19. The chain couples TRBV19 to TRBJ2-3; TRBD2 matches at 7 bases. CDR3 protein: CASSNTGRGADTQYF. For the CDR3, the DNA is TGTGCCAGTAGTAATACGGGACGGGGGGCAGATACGCAGTATTTT.